The TCR beta chain under discussion was sequenced for a study of PD-1 blockade in classical Hodgkin lymphoma. Libraries were prepared by immunoSEQ multiplex PCR; TCRdb keeps only in-frame clonotypes and omits some of them. The sample includes roughly 10,000 clones, approximately 69% seen only once; the top ten take more than 8.5%. Study findings and constraints: At C4D1, TCR diversity had climbed significantly for CD4+ cells, though not for CD8+ cells. It was among complete responders that baseline diversity resembled that of newly diagnosed patients.

This CDR3 region has 15 residues. V shed 3 bases and J shed 6 bases, with 17 bases lying between them. The germline CDR1 and CDR2 sequences are MNHEY and SMNVEV (reference sequence). By its share, this clone is medium-sized. Its antigen remains unidentified. The sample's time point: cycle 4 day 1 (C4D1), after more than five weeks of nivolumab. Brentuximab vedotin exposure varied among the patients, all of whom had relapsed after autologous stem cell transplantation. By magnetic negative selection, CD8+ T cells were isolated from the thawed PBMCs. This receptor was taken from a human donor with classical Hodgkin lymphoma. The chain carries TRBV27 and TRBJ1-2; tentatively, D is TRBD1 (5 bases). The specimen was CD8+ T cells from blood, collected before the fourth cycle of nivolumab. This chain's CDR3 is CASSFGSRAPHGYTF. The DNA of the CDR3 is TGTGCCAGCAGTTTTGGATCCAGGGCCCCCCATGGCTACACCTTC.